This TCR beta chain derives from a study of blood T cell repertoires in COVID-19. This clone was detected only a few times. Original data processing: Reference gene primer amplification in the assay estimated nucleated cell counts. Clones were sequenced by immunoSEQ multiplex PCR, and TCRdb holds only the in-frame ones, with some missing. V, J and clone size are those of that table, while D and trimming were read from the DNA. The sample comprises 280,000 or so clones, around 91% of which are singletons, and around 13% rests with the top ten. The CDR3 is 14 residues long. V shed 5 bases and J shed 0 bases, with 11 bases lying between them. Looked up from germline, CDR1 is ENHRY and CDR2 is SYGVKD.

The chain uses TRBV10-3 and TRBJ2-7; D may be TRBD2 (5 bases). The clonotype comes from a woman between 55 and 75 years old with acute or convalescent COVID-19. The material sequenced was peripheral blood. This CDR3 is CAISSGRLSYEQYF. The CDR3 nucleotides read TGTGCCATCAGTAGCGGTCGCCTCTCCTACGAGCAGTACTTC.